The clone carrying this TCR beta chain was seen only a few times. Its antigen remains unknown. The protocol was immunoSEQ multiplex PCR, while the TCRdb copy is restricted to in-frame clones and leaves out a portion. This table has about 82,000 clones, about 91% appearing once. This CDR3 is built from 15 residues. With V trimmed by 5 bases and J by 2 bases, 4 bases remained unmatched. CDR1 and CDR2 from the germline V gene are MNHEY and SVGAGI. The source of the sample is a study of OX40 agonist ivuxolimab in advanced cancers. The study, taken as a whole, reports: Clonal expansion in partial responders at 0.1-3.0 mg/kg ranked among the lowest.

The sample was CD4+ or CD8+ T cells sorted from blood, taken in a trial of the OX40 agonist ivuxolimab. The rearrangement links TRBV6-5 to TRBJ1-5, with TRBD1 matching over 9 bases. The sequence derives from an adult with an advanced solid tumor such as melanoma, head and neck, liver or kidney cancer. The CDR3 nucleotides read TGTGCCAGCAGTCGACGACAGGGGGGCAATCAGCCCCAGCATTTT. Its translation is CASSRRQGGNQPQHF.